The following is a T cell receptor beta chain sequence with its context. This clonotype was seen many times. Its cognate antigen has yet to be identified. Per-nucleotide qualities are absent, and no much larger clonotype sits a single base away. The data are from a study of Graves' ophthalmopathy and Graves' hyperthyroidism (dated by TCRdb to the late 2010s). For the wider study: Peripheral blood was collected before any treatment was given, at the time of initial diagnosis. The study used signatures of the TCR beta repertoire to tell Graves' ophthalmopathy apart from Graves' hyperthyroidism and to predict which patients would progress to ophthalmopathy. In total, 135 blood samples were TCR-sequenced: some 40 ophthalmopathy, approximately 75 hyperthyroidism and some 17 hyperthyroidism-to-ophthalmopathy patients. A discovery set of 100 patients (approximately 42 ophthalmopathy, about 55 stable hyperthyroidism) was enrolled to explore V-J signatures distinguishing ophthalmopathy from hyperthyroidism. An independent validation cohort comprised 18 hyperthyroidism patients and 15 to 17 patients who later progressed from hyperthyroidism to ophthalmopathy. In about six hyperthyroidism patients, T-cell repertoires of thyroid tissue and blood were compared. Following sample collection, hyperthyroidism patients were given methimazole at a starting dose of 30 mg daily, and ophthalmopathy patients were given high-dose intravenous methylprednisolone. The 95 to 100 discovery patients were divided at random into training and test sets in a 7:3 ratio.

Points the paper makes about the study in general: Most expanded thyroid clonotypes with frequency above 0.001 were also detected in blood, suggesting blood repertoires may reflect the thyroid immune response. In validation, the model predicted ophthalmopathy progression with about 70% sensitivity and 72.22% specificity; 12 predicted patients were CT-confirmed with GO in a median of approximately six months. No statistical method was used to predetermine the sample size, and group allocation was not hidden from the investigators. In cross-validation, the 13-signature model distinguished ophthalmopathy from stable hyperthyroidism with just over 85% sensitivity and approximately 81% specificity, and in the test set the corresponding values were about 80% and 75%.

For repertoire sequencing, TCR beta CDR3 regions were amplified from RNA transcripts. HTBI primers and the Qiagen OneStep RT-PCR kit were used in a first-round RT-PCR, which was followed by a second-round multiplex PCR, size selection and purification. Libraries were sequenced paired-end with 100 bp reads on an Illumina HiSeq2000. On the study's bioinformatics: SOAPnuke was used to process the reads, throwing out any read that had adapters, had uncalled bases, had a mean Phred below 15, or lacked an exact constant-primer or identifier match. High-quality paired reads were merged with COPE v1.2.5. Unique nucleotide sequences were defined as clonotypes and aligned to IMGT TRB V, D and J references using MiTCR v1.1. Only V-J combinations with frequency above 0.0001 were analysed, covering 99% to 99.2% of repertoires. For each V-J combination, a TCR clonal expansion and chaos score was defined as F50 clonal expansion divided by the chaos observed in the TCRdist matrix. Welch's t-statistics and random forest were used to reduce the features to some 13 V-J combinations, which were then used as input to a naive Bayes classifier. The Morisita-Horn index was used to measure how similar the thyroid and blood repertoires were. Using fastp at Q25 and MiXCR, TCRdb reprocessed the public reads and kept productive beta chains. Every distinct CDR3 protein forms one entry, paired with its most common genes and DNA. TCRdb, rather than the study authors, made the V and J calls. This sample comprises approximately 410,000 distinct CDR3 sequences, roughly 15% of them detected only once. The ten largest make up around 6.6% of the sample.

The germline V gene sets CDR1 to MRHNA and CDR2 to SNTAGT. V loses 5 bases of germline sequence and J loses 0 bases, and the interval between the two ends is 20 bases. There are 17 amino acids in the CDR3, from cysteine to phenylalanine inclusive. Only the CDR3 DNA stays, 51 bases, in frame from base 1. A patient counted as having stable hyperthyroidism if there was no progression to ophthalmopathy within 18 months of follow-up. Hyperthyroidism patients were newly diagnosed, with disease duration under 2 months, and aged 18 to 65 years. Patients with other autoimmune diseases, uncontrolled infections, pregnancy or lactation were excluded. Diagnosis relied on clinical symptoms, serum thyroxine, TRAb, thyroid ultrasound and orbital computed tomography. PBMCs were isolated from approximately 10 ml of fresh peripheral blood by Ficoll-Paque density gradient centrifugation. Total RNA was extracted using Trizol reagent, and RNA quality was checked on an Agilent 2100 Bioanalyzer.

Sequenced input: peripheral blood. This receptor chain uses TRBV6-4 and TRBJ2-7, and TRBD1 may be the D gene, going by 6 matching bases. This clonotype was sampled from a woman younger than 35 with stable Graves' hyperthyroidism. Donor details come from another sample of the same person, matched by shared clones. The encoded CDR3 is CASSNYLGDTSSYEQYF. The DNA sequence is given as TGTGCCAGCAGTAACTACCTCGGGGACACGAGCTCCTACGAGCAGTACTTC.